This T cell receptor (beta chain) comes out of a study of blood T cell repertoires in COVID-19. CDR1 is KGHDR, CDR2 SFDVKD, per germline. CDR3 length equals 12 residues. V was pared by 2 bases and J by 3 bases, with 4 bases between. Here immunoSEQ multiplex PCR was the method, and the copy in TCRdb shows in-frame clones only, minus some. The data contain about 130,000 clones, approximately 90% of them singletons. The sequence was collected from a man in his 60s with COVID-19, enrolled during active disease. Source material: peripheral blood. The chain uses TRBV24-1 and TRBJ2-7; D is ambiguous. The CDR3 protein is CATSDSRYEQYF. The CDR3 region has the DNA TGTGCCACCAGTGATTCCCGCTACGAGCAGTACTTC.